This T cell receptor (beta chain) is drawn from a study of cytomegalovirus exposure and HLA in healthy donors. Study information: Around 77% of 398 genotyped donors fell in the Caucasian-associated ancestry cluster. Findings and caveats of the study: Other equally common chains were less clonally expanded than HLA-associated TCR beta chains, a later analysis showed. Rare TCR sequences dominated, though some public TCRs recurred in many donors.

Of note for this clone: Antigen specificity is unknown.

This PCR relied on a set of 60 Vbeta primers and 13 Jbeta primers. Profiled with immunoSEQ multiplex PCR; TCRdb holds only in-frame clones, not every one. Among about 97,000 clones, around 77% were seen once, and the ten largest hold 8.5% to 10%. J was trimmed by 4 bases and V by 6 bases; bases with no gene match: 8. Per the germline V gene, CDR1 is MDHEN and CDR2 is SYDVKM. This CDR3 comprises 15 residues. The chain uses TRBV28 and TRBJ1-4; 7 bases are shared with TRBD1. Sequenced input: PBMCs. The clonotype comes from a male donor in good health and CMV-seropositive. DNA for the CDR3: TGTGCCAGCAGGAGATCGACAGGGCTTAATGAAAAACTGTTTTTT. Amino acids: CASRRSTGLNEKLFF.